A selection of T cell receptor gamma chains follows, all from one sample in a study of Vδ1+ human thymocytes. TCRdb reprocessed the multiplex PCR reads through CATT. The sample consists of about 27,000 gamma-chain clones, around 20% of them appearing once. The sequencing sample was made of Vdelta1+ gamma-delta thymocytes from the thymus. These receptors originate from a boy under two years old who had congenital heart surgery. Each CDR3 is given with its conserved first and last residue. For some rows the clone size is stated as once, few or many, or as a class when expanded; others skip it.

>TRGV4|.|TRGJ1/TRGJ2
CATWDDPETGYKKLF
TGTGCCACCTGGGATGACCCAGAAACAGGTTATAAGAAACTCTTT
>TRGV9|few|TRGJP
CALWEVHRQELGKKIKVF
TGTGCCTTGTGGGAGGTGCATCGGCAAGAGTTGGGCAAAAAAATCAAGGTATTT
>TRGV4|.|TRGJ1/TRGJ2
CATWDEGPNKKLF
TGTGCCACCTGGGATGAGGGTCCCAATAAGAAACTCTTT
>TRGV5|few|TRGJ1/TRGJ2
CATWDRLPIYYKKLF
TGTGCCACCTGGGACAGGCTCCCAATTTATTATAAGAAACTCTTT
>TRGV2|.|TRGJP2
CATWDGRVDWIKTF
TGTGCCACCTGGGACGGGCGGGTTGATTGGATCAAGACGTTT
>TRGV2|.|TRGJ1/TRGJ2
CATWVGRYKKLF
TGTGCCACCTGGGTAGGTCGTTATAAGAAACTCTTT
>TRGV2|.|TRGJ1/TRGJ2
CATWDGPSNYYKKLF
TGTGCCACCTGGGACGGGCCGTCGAATTATTATAAGAAACTCTTT
>TRGV9|once|TRGJP
CALWEVYGLGKKIKVF
TGTGCCTTGTGGGAGGTGTACGGGTTGGGCAAAAAAATCAAGGTATTT
>TRGV4|.|TRGJP1
CATWDLPFPTTGWFKIF
TGTGCCACCTGGGATTTACCTTTCCCTACCACTGGTTGGTTCAAGATATTT
>TRGV3|few|TRGJ1/TRGJ2
CATWDRPQKKLF
TGTGCCACCTGGGACAGGCCCCAAAAAAAACTCTTT
>TRGV5|.|TRGJ1/TRGJ2
CATWDRHPISRKLF
TGTGCCACCTGGGACAGGCACCCTATAAGTAGGAAACTCTTT
>TRGV9|few|TRGJ1/TRGJ2
CALWEVPGDYYKKLF
TGTGCCTTGTGGGAGGTGCCGGGGGATTATTATAAGAAACTCTTT